This TCR beta chain was sequenced during a study of T-cell reconstitution after alpha-beta-depleted transplantation in children. For TCRbeta, the library was prepared with unique molecular identifiers. TCRdb redid the calling of the PCR reads with MiXCR, one entry per CDR3 protein. The sample comprises some 640,000 distinct CDR3 sequences, over 15% of which are singletons, and 1.1% rests with the top ten. Trimming removed 6 bases at V and 6 bases at J, with 16 bases between. Per the germline V gene, CDR1 is MNHEY and CDR2 is SVGEGT. This CDR3 spans 14 amino acids. This chain links TRBV6-2 or TRBV6-3 with TRBJ2-3; D gene unclear. The sequencing here drew on PBMCs from the stem cell graft donor, taken from the stem cell graft. This clonotype originated in a human donor who donated a stem cell graft to a child with acute myeloid leukemia. The CDR3, as DNA: TGTGCCAGCAGCAGAGGCAGCGATAAGGATACGCAGTATTTT. Its translation is CASSRGSDKDTQYF.